This T cell receptor (beta chain) is from a study of blood T cell repertoires in COVID-19. Study details: PBMCs, B-cell-depleted T cells, or T cells provided the cDNA or gDNA that made up the material.

The Seattle site enrolled patients during active infection and followed them longitudinally. TCRdb's copy holds only in-frame clones and misses some; the assay was immunoSEQ multiplex PCR. Of about 160,000 clones listed, around 74% are singletons. The CDR3 is made up of 13 amino acids. CDR1 is MNHNS and CDR2 is SASEGT in the germline V gene. The ends were cut back, 1 base at V and 8 bases at J, with 10 bases in the middle. Sequencing input: peripheral blood. This rearrangement joins TRBV6-1 to TRBJ2-3, with D maybe TRBD2 (6 bases). The receptor was derived from a woman in her sixties or seventies with COVID-19, enrolled during active disease. The CDR3 spells CASSEEGLGTQYF. The CDR3 DNA is TGTGCCAGCAGTGAAGAGGGACTCGGTACGCAGTATTTT.